These 14 T cell receptor beta chains were sequenced from one sample in a study of T cells of healthy individuals listed by TCRdb under 2018. The library was produced with 5' RACE. TCRdb shows the sequencer as Illumina MiSeq. In-frame beta chains were kept once TCRdb had trimmed the public reads at Q25 with fastp and called clones with MiXCR. Duplicate CDR3 protein sequences are folded into a single record with the most common DNA and genes. Present in this sample are approximately 100,000 distinct CDR3 sequences, roughly a sixth of which were seen just once. Of the sample, around 6.5% is held by the ten largest clones. These receptors were collected from a human donor in good health.

The chain couples TRBV3-1 to TRBJ1-5; D unresolved. V was trimmed by 2 bases and J by 3 bases, leaving 5 bases between them. Germline CDR1 reads LGHDT; CDR2 reads YNNKEL (reference sequence). The CDR3 runs 13 residues. CDR3 in DNA: TGTGCCAGCAGCCAAACCACCAATCAGCCCCAGCATTTT. This sequence encodes CASSQTTNQPQHF.

This clonotype has at least ten counts. CDR3 residues: CASSLLPGNEQFF. CDR3 DNA: TGTGCCAGCAGTTTATTACCAGGGAATGAGCAGTTCTTC. The chain uses TRBV27 and TRBJ2-1; D possibly corresponds to TRBD1 (5 bases). Germline values: CDR1 MNHEY, CDR2 SMNVEV (reference sequence). Trimming left V 1 base short and J 7 bases short, with 8 bases between. There are 13 residues in the CDR3.

V is TRBV7-2 and J is TRBJ2-7; 8 bases line up with TRBD1. J lost 3 bases, V lost 5 bases, and 6 bases had no gene match. Looked up from germline, CDR1 is SGHTA and CDR2 is FQGNSA. The CDR3 consists of 14 residues. The CDR3, as DNA: TGTGCCAGCAGCCAGACAGGGGTAGACTACGAGCAGTACTTC. Protein sequence: CASSQTGVDYEQYF.

DNA of the CDR3: TGCGCCAGCAGCCAAGACTCGGGGAGTGGGACTGAAGCTTTCTTT. This gives the protein CASSQDSGSGTEAFF. The V gene is TRBV4-3, the J gene TRBJ1-1; D is uncertain. The CDR3 length is 15 residues. With 0 bases removed from V and 5 bases from J, the gap between germline ends came to 13 bases. Germline V lookup: CDR1 LGHNA, CDR2 YSLEER.

CDR3 amino acids: CATSRGVGSYEQYF. CDR3 nucleotide sequence: TGTGCCACCAGCAGAGGGGTCGGATCCTACGAGCAGTACTTC. This chain uses TRBV15 with TRBJ2-7, with no clear D. Trimming removed 1 base at V and 1 base at J, with 8 bases between. The germline V gene has CDR1 LNHNV and CDR2 YYDKDF (reference sequence). There are 14 residues in the CDR3.

The J gene is TRBJ2-7, the V gene TRBV7-9, with 7 positions matching TRBD1. The CDR3 totals 17 residues. Trimming cost V 5 bases and J 0 bases; bases outside gene matches: 13. Germline V lookup: CDR1 SEHNR, CDR2 FQNEAQ (reference sequence). The CDR3 DNA reads TGTGCCAGCAGCCAAATACCCGGGACAGCTTACTCCTACGAGCAGTACTTC. It is translated as CASSQIPGTAYSYEQYF.

This clonotype was counted once. The chain couples TRBV20-1 to TRBJ2-7; 9 bases agree with TRBD1. The CDR3 sequence is 13 residues long. V lost 7 bases to trimming and J lost 3 bases; unmatched junction nucleotides: 7. Germline loops: CDR1 DFQATT, CDR2 SNEGSKA (reference sequence). The CDR3 loop is CSGPRTGDYEQYF. Written as DNA, the CDR3 is TGCAGTGGGCCTCGGACAGGGGACTACGAGCAGTACTTC.

The J gene is TRBJ2-2, the V gene TRBV6-2 or TRBV6-3; TRBD1 is a possible D gene (5 bases). This CDR3 spans 14 amino acids. V gave up 7 bases and J gave up 5 bases, with 14 bases separating them. Germline assignment: CDR1 MNHEY and CDR2 SVGEGT. The CDR3: CASNAAGRTGELFF. In DNA, the CDR3 is TGTGCCAGCAATGCGGCAGGGCGAACCGGGGAGCTGTTTTTT.

The CDR3 loop reads CASSLGSVYSNQPQHF. The CDR3 DNA sequence: TGTGCCAGCAGCTTAGGCTCGGTTTATAGCAATCAGCCCCAGCATTTT. The genes are TRBV7-2 and TRBJ1-5; D unresolved. The CDR3 is 16 amino acids. Germline CDR1 is SGHTA and CDR2 is FQGNSA. V lost 1 base and J lost 0, with 10 bases in between.

The chain joins TRBV2 to TRBJ2-5, with TRBD2 matching over 7 bases. Looked up from germline, CDR1 is SNHLY and CDR2 is FYNNEI. The CDR3 consists of 16 residues. Trimming at V came to 7 bases and at J to 5 bases, leaving 16 bases not matched to a gene. This CDR3 is CASNGREWVFGETQYF. The CDR3 bases are TGTGCCAGCAACGGGCGGGAGTGGGTTTTCGGGGAGACCCAGTACTTC.

The table lists this clonotype with a few counts. The chain joins TRBV6-2 or TRBV6-3 to TRBJ2-2; D tentatively reads TRBD1 or TRBD2 (5 bases each). CDR1 and CDR2 (germline): MNHEY, SVGEGT. The CDR3 runs to 14 residues. The germline V and J ends were trimmed by 6 bases and 6 bases, with 14 bases remaining between them. CDR3 sequence: CASSMGVLAGELFF. The CDR3 DNA sequence: TGTGCCAGCAGCATGGGGGTTTTAGCCGGGGAGCTGTTTTTT.

This clonotype was recorded a few times. The V call is TRBV27, the J call TRBJ1-1; possibly TRBD1 for D (5 bases). The CDR3 runs to 14 residues. Germline-derived CDR1 and CDR2 are MNHEY and SMNVEV (reference sequence). Trimming removed 8 bases at V and 2 bases at J, with 15 bases between. This CDR3 is CASRLGGTNTEAFF. The DNA of the CDR3 is TGTGCCAGCCGCCTGGGGGGGACTAACACTGAAGCTTTCTTT.

This clonotype was seen ten or more times. Its ends do not fully match the called genes, so a read error is possible. The rearrangement links TRBV6-5 to TRBJ1-2, with D unclear. This CDR3 is built from 13 residues. Germline assignment: CDR1 MNHEY and CDR2 SVGAGI. CDR3 nucleotides: TGTGCCAGCAGGGTGCCGGGCTCCGAATCGTTTGCCTTC. Its protein product is CASRVPGSESFAF.

This clonotype has only a few counts. The CDR3 bases are TGTGCCAGCACCTTGGGGGGGCACTATGGCTACACCTTC. As protein: CASTLGGHYGYTF. The V gene is TRBV6-5, the J gene TRBJ1-2; TRBD1 might be the D (6 bases). CDR3 length: 13 residues. The germline V gene encodes CDR1 MNHEY and CDR2 SVGAGI. Trimming pared 7 bases from V and 3 bases from J, leaving 12 bases between.